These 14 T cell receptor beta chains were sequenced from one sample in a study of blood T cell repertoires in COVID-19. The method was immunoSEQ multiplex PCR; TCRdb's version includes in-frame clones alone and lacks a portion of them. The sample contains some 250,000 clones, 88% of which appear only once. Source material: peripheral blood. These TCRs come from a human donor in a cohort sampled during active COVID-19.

In DNA, the CDR3 is TGTGCCAGCAGTTTTAGGGGGCGGTACGAGCAGTACTTC. As protein: CASSFRGRYEQYF. The chain couples TRBV28 to TRBJ2-7; TRBD1 matches 7 bases. Germline V gene data show CDR1 as MDHEN and CDR2 as SYDVKM. After removal of 3 bases from V and 4 bases from J, the junction contained 3 bases not matched to a gene. This CDR3 region has 13 residues.

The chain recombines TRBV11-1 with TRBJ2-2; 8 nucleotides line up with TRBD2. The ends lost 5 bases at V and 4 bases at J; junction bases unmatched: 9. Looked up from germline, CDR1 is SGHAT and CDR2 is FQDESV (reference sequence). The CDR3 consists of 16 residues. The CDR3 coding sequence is TGTGCCAGCAGCATAGGTGGCGGGAGGACCACCGGGGAGCTGTTTTTT. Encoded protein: CASSIGGGRTTGELFF. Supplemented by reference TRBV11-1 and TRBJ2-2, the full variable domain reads EAEVAQSPRYKITEKSQAVAFWCDPISGHATLYWYRQILGQGPELLVQFQDESVVDDSQLPKDRFSAERLKGVDSTLKIQPAELGDSAMYLCASSIGGGRTTGELFFGEGSRLTVL.

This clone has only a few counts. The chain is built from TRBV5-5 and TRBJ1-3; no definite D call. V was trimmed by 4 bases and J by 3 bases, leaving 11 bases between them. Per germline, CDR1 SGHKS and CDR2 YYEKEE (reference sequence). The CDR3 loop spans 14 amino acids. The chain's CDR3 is CASSPRVDGNTIYF. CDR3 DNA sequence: TGTGCCAGCAGCCCCCGGGTGGATGGAAACACCATATATTTT.

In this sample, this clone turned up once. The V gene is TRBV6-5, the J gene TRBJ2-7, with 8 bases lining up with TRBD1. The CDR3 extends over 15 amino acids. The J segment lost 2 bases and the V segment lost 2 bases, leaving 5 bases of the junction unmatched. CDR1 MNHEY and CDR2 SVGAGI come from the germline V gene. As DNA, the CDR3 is TGTGCCAGCAGTTACCGGACAGGGAGAACCTACGAGCAGTACTTC. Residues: CASSYRTGRTYEQYF.

The CDR3 DNA is TGTGCCACCAGTGGGGGACAGGGACGAGAGACCCAGTACTTC. Translation: CATSGGQGRETQYF. This chain connects TRBV24-1 to TRBJ2-5; 9 bases align to TRBD1. The length of the CDR3 is 14 residues. Per the germline V gene, CDR1 is KGHDR and CDR2 is SFDVKD. The ends lost 5 bases at V and 4 bases at J; junction bases unmatched: 4.

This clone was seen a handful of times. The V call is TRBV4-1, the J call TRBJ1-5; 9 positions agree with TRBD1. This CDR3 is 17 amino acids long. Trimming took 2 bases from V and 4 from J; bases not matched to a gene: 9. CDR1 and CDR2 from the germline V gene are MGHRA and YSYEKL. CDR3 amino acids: CASSQPTGGRVNQPQHF. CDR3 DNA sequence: TGCGCCAGCAGCCAACCAACAGGGGGCAGGGTGAATCAGCCCCAGCATTTT.

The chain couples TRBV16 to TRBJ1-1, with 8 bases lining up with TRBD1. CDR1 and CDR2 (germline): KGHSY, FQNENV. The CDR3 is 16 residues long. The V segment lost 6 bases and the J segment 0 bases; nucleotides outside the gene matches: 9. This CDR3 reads CASSPEWTGLNTEAFF. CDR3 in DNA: TGTGCCAGCAGTCCGGAGTGGACAGGGCTGAACACTGAAGCTTTCTTT. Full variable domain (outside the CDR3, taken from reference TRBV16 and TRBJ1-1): GEEVAQTPKHLVRGEGQKAKLYCAPIKGHSYVFWYQQVLKNEFKFLISFQNENVFDETGMPKERFSAKCLPNSPCSLEIQATKLEDSAVYFCASSPEWTGLNTEAFFGQGTRLTVV.

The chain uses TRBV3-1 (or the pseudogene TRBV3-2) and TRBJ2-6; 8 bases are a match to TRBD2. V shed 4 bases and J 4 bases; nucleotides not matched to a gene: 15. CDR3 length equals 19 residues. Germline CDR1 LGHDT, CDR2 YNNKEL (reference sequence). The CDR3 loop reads CASSPSGLADLFGANVLTF. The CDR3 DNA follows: TGTGCCAGCAGCCCCTCTGGACTAGCCGACCTCTTCGGGGCCAACGTCCTGACTTTC.

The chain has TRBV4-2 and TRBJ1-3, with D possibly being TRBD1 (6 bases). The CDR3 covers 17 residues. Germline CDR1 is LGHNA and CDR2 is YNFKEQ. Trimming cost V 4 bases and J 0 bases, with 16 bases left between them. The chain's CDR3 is CASSRTAGDNSGNTIYF. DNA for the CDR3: TGTGCCAGCAGCCGAACGGCGGGGGACAACTCTGGAAACACCATATATTTT.

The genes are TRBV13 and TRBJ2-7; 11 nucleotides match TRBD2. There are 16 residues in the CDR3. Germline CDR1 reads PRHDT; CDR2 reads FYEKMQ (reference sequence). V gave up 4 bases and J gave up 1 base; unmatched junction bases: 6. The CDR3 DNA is TGTGCCAGCAGCTCACGACTAGCGGGAACATCCTACGAGCAGTACTTC. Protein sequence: CASSSRLAGTSYEQYF.

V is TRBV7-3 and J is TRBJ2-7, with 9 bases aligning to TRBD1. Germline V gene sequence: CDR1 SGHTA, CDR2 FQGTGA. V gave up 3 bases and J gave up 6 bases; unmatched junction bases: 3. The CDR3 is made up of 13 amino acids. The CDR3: CASSLGQGIEQYF. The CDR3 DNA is TGTGCCAGCAGCTTGGGACAGGGAATCGAGCAGTACTTC.

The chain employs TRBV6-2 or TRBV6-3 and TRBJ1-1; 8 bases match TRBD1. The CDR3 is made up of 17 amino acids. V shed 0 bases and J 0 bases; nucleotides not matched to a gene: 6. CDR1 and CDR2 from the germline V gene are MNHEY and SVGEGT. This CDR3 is CASSYSRQGLMNTEAFF. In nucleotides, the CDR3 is TGTGCCAGCAGTTACTCGAGACAGGGGCTTATGAACACTGAAGCTTTCTTT.

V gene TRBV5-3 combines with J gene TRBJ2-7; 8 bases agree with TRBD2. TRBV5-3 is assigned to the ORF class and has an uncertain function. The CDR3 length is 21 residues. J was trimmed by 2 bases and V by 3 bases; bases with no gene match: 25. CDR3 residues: CARSSAEARRGTSGKPYEQYF. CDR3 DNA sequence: TGTGCCAGAAGCTCGGCGGAGGCCAGGAGGGGTACTAGCGGAAAGCCCTACGAGCAGTACTTC.

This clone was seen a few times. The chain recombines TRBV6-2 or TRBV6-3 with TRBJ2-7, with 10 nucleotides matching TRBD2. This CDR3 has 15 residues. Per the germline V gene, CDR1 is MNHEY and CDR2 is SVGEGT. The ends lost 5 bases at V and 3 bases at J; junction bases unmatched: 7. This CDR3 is CASSISGRPLYEQYF. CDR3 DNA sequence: TGTGCCAGCAGTATTAGCGGGAGGCCGCTCTACGAGCAGTACTTC.